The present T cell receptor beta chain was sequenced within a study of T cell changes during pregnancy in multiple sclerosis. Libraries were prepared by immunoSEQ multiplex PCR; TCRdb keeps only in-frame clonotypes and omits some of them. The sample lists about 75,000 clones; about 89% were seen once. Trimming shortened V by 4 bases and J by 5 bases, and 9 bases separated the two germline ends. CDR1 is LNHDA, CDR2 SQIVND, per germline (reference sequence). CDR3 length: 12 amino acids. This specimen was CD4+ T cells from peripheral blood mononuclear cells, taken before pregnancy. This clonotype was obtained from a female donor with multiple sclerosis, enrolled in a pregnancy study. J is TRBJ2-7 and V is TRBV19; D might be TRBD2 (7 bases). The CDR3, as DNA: TGTGCCAGTAGTAGGGGGGGCCACGAGCAGTACTTC. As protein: CASSRGGHEQYF.